This TCR beta chain was identified in a study of OX40 agonist ivuxolimab in advanced cancers. Some background on the complete study: Ivuxolimab was a fully human IgG2 agonistic monoclonal antibody targeting the costimulatory receptor OX40 (CD134). Three dose-escalation patients achieved partial responses, one with hepatocellular carcinoma and two with cutaneous melanoma. The monotherapy dose-escalation portion (N ≈ 52 patients) of the phase I ivuxolimab trial is reported in the paper. Of the roughly 51 dose-escalation patients, hepatocellular carcinoma was present in 19, melanoma in approximately 15, renal cell carcinoma in 9 and head and neck cancer in 9. The point of sequencing TCRbeta in the periphery was to test whether ivuxolimab changed TCR sequence diversity and drove clonal T-cell expansion. Patients were allowed to have had prior anti-PD-1, anti-PD-L1 or anti-CTLA-4 therapy, and around 43% of the dose-escalation patients had been treated with checkpoint inhibitors. Intravenous ivuxolimab was administered to patients every 2 weeks at six dose levels: 0.01, 0.1, 0.3, 1.5, 3 and 10 mg/kg. In the dose-escalation cohort, approximately 83% of patients were male, and the mean age was roughly 56 years with a range of about 20 to 80. The study at large found these results: At doses from 0.1 to 3.0 mg/kg, clonal expansion was seen in both CD4+ and CD8+ blood T cells between baseline and week 6. After ivuxolimab, CD8+ T cells had more expanded clones than CD4+ T cells on average. In the 0.1-3.0 mg/kg groups, partial responders were among the patients with the lowest normalized peripheral clonal expansion, particularly in CD8+ T cells. Low levels of normalized T-cell clonal expansion were also seen in some patients who did not respond. Antigen specificity was not determined for the clonally expanded peripheral T cells.

The trial excluded patients who had a history of autoimmune disease or who were on systemic immunosuppression. Peripheral blood for TCR sequencing was drawn from every dose cohort at baseline, at cycle 4 day 1 and at cycle 7 day 1. Samples were obtained from an open-label, multicenter, first-in-human phase I dose-escalation trial of ivuxolimab. The trial enrolled adults with locally advanced or metastatic head and neck squamous cell, hepatocellular, melanoma or renal cell carcinoma. Before TCR sequencing, CD4+ T cells and CD8+ T cells from peripheral blood were sorted into separate populations. Concerning this clone: What this receptor recognizes is not known. The sample holds no much larger clone one base away, and base qualities are not on file.

To sequence the TCRbeta CDR3 region, genomic DNA was isolated from the sorted cells. The immunoSEQ Assay was used to sequence the TCRbeta CDR3 regions. Here the immuneACCESS table is served through TCRdb, limited to in-frame sequences with V and J called. Missing clones are a known gap in these copies; in checked studies unresolved V genes cover under half, and the rest lacks a known reason. Across this sample there are around 70,000 clones, with 70% to 90% seen only once. The biggest ten clones account for 5.5% to 7% of the sample. Sequenced material: CD4+ or CD8+ T cells sorted from blood, taken in a trial of the OX40 agonist ivuxolimab. This clonotype originated in an adult with an advanced solid tumor such as melanoma, head and neck, liver or kidney cancer.

The DNA is TGCGCCAGCAGCCAAGACCCGACAGGTCAGGGATCCAAAAACATTCAGTACTTC. Protein translation: CASSQDPTGQGSKNIQYF. The chain was built from TRBV4-3 and TRBJ2-4; TRBD1 is a weak D gene call, 6 bases matching. Inclusive of the bounding cysteine and phenylalanine, the CDR3 is 18 residues long. Solely the CDR3 DNA is kept, with 54 bases framed from the first base. Trimming takes 0 bases from V and 2 bases from J, and the germline ends sit 17 bases apart. The CDR1 and CDR2 encoded by the germline V gene are LGHNA and YSLEER.